The rows below give T cell receptor beta chains drawn from one sample of a study of blood T cell repertoires in COVID-19. Measured with immunoSEQ multiplex PCR; TCRdb has only the in-frame clones, and not every one. This table holds a few hundred thousand clones, about 89% found once. The sequencing sample was made of peripheral blood. These receptor sequences come from a woman in her 30s with COVID-19, enrolled during active disease. Both conserved end residues are part of each CDR3. D genes are given only for firm matches. The size of a clone is reported for some rows only, either as once, few or many, or as a class for expanded clones.

J gene,V gene,D gene,clone size,CDR3 protein,CDR3 DNA
TRBJ2-2,TRBV24-1,TRBD1,-,CATSDTDRGLGGELFF,TGTGCCACCAGTGACACTGACAGGGGGCTGGGCGGGGAGCTGTTTTTT
TRBJ2-2,TRBV10-3,-,-,CAFRGTTSGELFF,TGTGCCTTCAGGGGGACTACTAGCGGGGAGCTGTTTTTT
TRBJ2-7,TRBV7-3,-,-,CASSLTRANEQYF,TGTGCCAGCAGCTTAACGCGCGCCAACGAGCAGTACTTC
TRBJ2-2,TRBV2,-,-,CASAQVGELFF,TGTGCCAGCGCTCAGGTGGGGGAGCTGTTTTTT
TRBJ1-1,TRBV19,TRBD1,-,CASSIQGGNTEAFF,TGTGCCAGTAGTATACAGGGGGGGAACACTGAAGCTTTCTTT
TRBJ2-7,TRBV30,TRBD1,-,CAWSDGQGSYEQYF,TGTGCCTGGAGCGATGGACAGGGATCCTACGAGCAGTACTTC
TRBJ2-5,TRBV28,-,-,CASSLQLLYQETQYF,TGTGCCAGCAGTTTACAACTCCTGTACCAAGAGACCCAGTACTTC
TRBJ2-5,TRBV10-2,-,-,CASSVGDTGETQYF,TGCGCCAGCAGTGTCGGTGATACAGGGGAGACCCAGTACTTC
TRBJ2-1,TRBV5-1,TRBD2,once,CASSLGGAGASYNEQFF,TGCGCCAGCAGCTTGGGTGGGGCGGGAGCTTCCTACAATGAGCAGTTCTTC
TRBJ2-7,TRBV11-2,TRBD2,-,CASSSRGTSGTYEQYF,TGTGCCAGCAGCTCCCGGGGGACTAGCGGAACCTACGAGCAGTACTTC
TRBJ2-2,TRBV5-5,TRBD2,-,CASSRLAGGPDTGELFF,TGTGCCAGCAGCCGACTAGCGGGAGGGCCGGACACCGGGGAGCTGTTTTTT
TRBJ2-7,TRBV5-1,TRBD1,-,CASTGQGGYEQYF,TGCGCCAGCACCGGACAGGGGGGGTACGAGCAGTACTTC
TRBJ1-4,TRBV6-1,-,-,CASSEHPRVAEKLFF,TGTGCCAGCAGTGAGCATCCCAGGGTTGCTGAAAAACTGTTTTTT
TRBJ2-1,TRBV7-2,-,-,CASSLWDSGYNEQFF,TGTGCCAGCAGCTTATGGGATAGCGGTTACAATGAGCAGTTCTTC
TRBJ2-4,TRBV30,-,-,CALTRQKNIQYF,TGTGCCTTGACTAGACAGAAAAACATTCAGTACTTC
TRBJ1-2,TRBV28,TRBD1,-,CASSPWTGTDYGYTF,TGTGCCAGCAGTCCATGGACAGGAACGGACTATGGCTACACCTTC
TRBJ1-1,TRBV6-5,-,few,CASSSTWSRVDEAFF,TGTGCCAGCAGCTCGACGTGGAGCCGAGTCGACGAAGCTTTCTTT
TRBJ1-2,TRBV7-8,TRBD1,-,CASSLAQGTGGSGYGYTF,TGTGCCAGCAGCTTAGCGCAGGGGACAGGTGGTTCAGGCTATGGCTACACCTTC
TRBJ2-7,TRBV5-1,TRBD1,-,CASRGQGLSYEQYF,TGCGCCAGCAGGGGACAGGGGCTCTCCTACGAGCAGTACTTC
TRBJ2-7,TRBV5-6,-,-,CASSLDRPTYEQYF,TGTGCCAGCAGCTTGGACAGGCCAACCTACGAGCAGTACTTC
TRBJ2-3,TRBV7-6,TRBD1,once,CASRPWAGGTDTQYF,TGTGCCAGCCGACCTTGGGCAGGGGGAACAGATACGCAGTATTTT
TRBJ2-3,TRBV19,-,-,CASSRAAGTDTQYF,TGTGCCAGTAGCCGGGCAGCGGGCACAGATACGCAGTATTTT
TRBJ1-5,TRBV18,-,-,CASSPLLDQPQHF,TGTGCCAGCTCACCACTTCTCGATCAGCCCCAGCATTTT
TRBJ2-7,TRBV7-3,-,-,CASSPQPGSYEQYF,TGTGCCAGCAGCCCTCAGCCGGGTAGCTACGAGCAGTACTTC
TRBJ2-7,TRBV19,TRBD2,-,CASSMRLAGRNDEQYF,TGTGCCAGTAGTATGAGATTAGCGGGGAGGAACGACGAGCAGTACTTC
TRBJ2-1,TRBV30,-,-,CAWEGLTLPRNEQFF,TGTGCCTGGGAGGGACTTACTCTACCCCGCAATGAGCAGTTCTTC
TRBJ2-7,TRBV3-1/TRBV3-2,TRBD2,-,CASSLLAGGIYEQYF,TGTGCCAGCAGTTTACTAGCGGGAGGGATCTACGAGCAGTACTTC
TRBJ2-3,TRBV5-1,-,-,CASSQLPSTDTQYF,TGCGCCAGCAGCCAACTACCTAGCACAGATACGCAGTATTTT
TRBJ2-5,TRBV4-3,-,-,CASSLLGGSEETQYF,TGCGCCAGCAGCCTCCTGGGCGGGTCCGAGGAGACCCAGTACTTC
TRBJ2-7,TRBV28,-,-,CASKLRGLPSYEQYF,TGTGCCAGCAAGTTAAGGGGCCTCCCCTCCTACGAGCAGTACTTC
TRBJ2-7,TRBV2,TRBD2,-,CATKRGGAYEQYF,TGTGCCACCAAGCGGGGGGGCGCCTACGAGCAGTACTTC
TRBJ2-1,TRBV7-3,TRBD2,-,CASSFGTSPWNEQFF,TGTGCCAGCAGCTTCGGGACTAGTCCTTGGAATGAGCAGTTCTTC
TRBJ1-4,TRBV5-6,TRBD1,-,CASSFQGAGEKLFF,TGTGCCAGCAGCTTCCAGGGGGCGGGGGAAAAACTGTTTTTT
TRBJ2-7,TRBV6-5,-,-,CASSLNPTAIYEQYF,TGTGCCAGCTCTCTAAACCCGACTGCAATCTACGAGCAGTACTTC
TRBJ1-6,TRBV7-9,-,-,CASGPLENSPLHF,TGTGCCAGCGGCCCATTGGAGAATTCACCCCTCCACTTT
TRBJ2-7,TRBV7-9,TRBD2,-,CASSRRGTSGSNEQYF,TGTGCCAGCAGCCGCAGAGGGACTAGCGGGAGCAACGAGCAGTACTTC
TRBJ2-2,TRBV5-8,-,-,CASGTARTYRSSGELFF,TGTGCCAGCGGTACGGCGCGCACCTACAGGTCATCCGGGGAGCTGTTTTTT
TRBJ1-6,TRBV27,-,-,CASTLRRSPDSPLHF,TGTGCCAGCACCCTTCGGAGATCTCCGGATTCACCCCTCCACTTT
TRBJ2-7,TRBV28,TRBD2,-,CASSPPGLANEQYF,TGTGCCAGCAGTCCCCCGGGACTAGCTAACGAGCAGTACTTC
TRBJ2-2,TRBV19,TRBD2,-,CATGTATSGNTGELFF,TGTGCCACCGGGACGGCTACTAGCGGGAACACCGGGGAGCTGTTTTTT
TRBJ1-2,TRBV29-1,-,-,CSVDGANYGYTF,TGCAGCGTTGACGGGGCTAACTATGGCTACACCTTC